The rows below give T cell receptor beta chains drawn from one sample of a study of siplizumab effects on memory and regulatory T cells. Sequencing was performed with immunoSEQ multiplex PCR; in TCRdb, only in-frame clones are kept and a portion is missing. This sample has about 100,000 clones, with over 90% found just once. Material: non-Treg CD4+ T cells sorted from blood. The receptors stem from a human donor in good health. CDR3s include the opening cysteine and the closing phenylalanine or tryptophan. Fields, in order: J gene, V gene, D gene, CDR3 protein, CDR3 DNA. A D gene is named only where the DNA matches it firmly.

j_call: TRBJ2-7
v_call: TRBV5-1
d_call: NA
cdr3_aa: CASSRPSEKQQYF
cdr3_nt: TGCGCCAGCAGCCGACCCTCCGAGAAACAGCAGTACTTC

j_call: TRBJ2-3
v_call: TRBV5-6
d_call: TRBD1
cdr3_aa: CASSSGTGTDATQYF
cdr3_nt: TGTGCCAGCAGCTCCGGGACAGGGACTGATGCTACGCAGTATTTT

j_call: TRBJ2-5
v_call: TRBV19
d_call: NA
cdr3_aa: CATGPTETQYF
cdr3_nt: TGTGCCACCGGCCCGACTGAGACCCAGTACTTC

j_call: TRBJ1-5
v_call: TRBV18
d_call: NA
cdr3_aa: CASSLGTNQPQHF
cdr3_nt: TGTGCCAGCTCACTCGGAACCAATCAGCCCCAGCATTTT

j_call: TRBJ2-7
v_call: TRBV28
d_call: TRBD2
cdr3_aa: CASGFRGSGEQYF
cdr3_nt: TGTGCCAGTGGGTTCCGCGGGAGTGGGGAGCAGTACTTC

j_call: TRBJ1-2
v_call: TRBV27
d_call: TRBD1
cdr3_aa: CASSSGQGSYTF
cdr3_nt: TGTGCCAGCAGTTCTGGACAGGGGAGCTACACCTTC

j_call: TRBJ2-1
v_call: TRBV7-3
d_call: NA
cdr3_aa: CASSLLRGNEQFF
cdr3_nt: TGTGCCAGCAGCTTGTTGCGGGGAAATGAGCAGTTCTTC

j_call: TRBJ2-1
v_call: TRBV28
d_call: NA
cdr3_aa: CASKEGYYNEQFF
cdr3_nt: TGTGCCAGCAAGGAAGGATACTACAATGAGCAGTTCTTC

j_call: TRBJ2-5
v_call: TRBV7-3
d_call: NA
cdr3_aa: CASSLMPGQETQYF
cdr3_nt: TGTGCCAGCAGCTTAATGCCGGGACAAGAGACCCAGTACTTC

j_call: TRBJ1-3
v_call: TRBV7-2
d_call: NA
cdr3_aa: CASRRGPGNTIYF
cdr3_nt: TGTGCCAGCCGCAGGGGTCCTGGAAACACCATATATTTT

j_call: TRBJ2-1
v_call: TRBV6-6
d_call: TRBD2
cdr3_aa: CASTPGTSRYNEQFF
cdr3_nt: TGTGCCAGCACTCCCGGGACTAGCAGATACAATGAGCAGTTCTTC

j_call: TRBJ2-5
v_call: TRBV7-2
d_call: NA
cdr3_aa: CASSLGSGVETQYF
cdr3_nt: TGTGCCAGCAGCTTAGGATCCGGGGTTGAGACCCAGTACTTC

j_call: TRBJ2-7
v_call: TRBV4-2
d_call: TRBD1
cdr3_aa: CASSRDRGRDEQYF
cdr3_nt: TGTGCCAGCAGCCGAGACAGGGGGCGCGACGAGCAGTACTTC

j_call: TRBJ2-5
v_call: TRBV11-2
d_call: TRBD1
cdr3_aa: CASSSTPGQGQTQYF
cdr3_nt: TGTGCCAGCAGCTCAACACCCGGACAGGGCCAGACCCAGTACTTC

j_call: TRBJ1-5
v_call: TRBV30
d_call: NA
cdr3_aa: CAWNLGDSNQPQHF
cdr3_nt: TGTGCCTGGAATTTGGGAGATAGCAATCAGCCCCAGCATTTT

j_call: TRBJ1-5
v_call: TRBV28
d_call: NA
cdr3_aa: CASSLFRQPNQPQHF
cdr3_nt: TGTGCCAGCAGTTTATTCCGGCAGCCTAATCAGCCCCAGCATTTT